Presented here are 17 T cell receptor beta chains from one specimen sequenced in a study of beta chain features in type 1 diabetes. What was sequenced were expressed TCRB transcripts, since all of the isolated RNA had been reverse transcribed. Assay: immunoSEQ multiplex PCR; the TCRdb copy retains only in-frame clones and omits some. The sample yields 900,000 or so clones, about 17% seen once. Sequencing input: naive CD4+ T cells from blood. The source of these receptors is a woman aged 18-35 years in good health.

This clone has a handful of counts. The chain carries TRBV5-6 and TRBJ1-2; a possible D gene is TRBD1 (6 bases). Deletions cut 6 bases from V and 8 bases from J, with 20 bases between. This CDR3 has 14 amino acids. CDR1 is SGHDT, CDR2 YYEEEE, per germline. The CDR3 reads CASTLARTEKGYTF. The CDR3, as DNA: TGTGCCAGCACCCTCGCGCGGACAGAAAAGGGCTACACCTTC.

This chain links TRBV7-9 with TRBJ2-5, with 8 bases that match TRBD2. The germline CDR1 and CDR2 sequences are SEHNR and FQNEAQ (reference sequence). The J segment lost 5 bases and the V segment lost 5 bases, leaving 10 bases of the junction unmatched. The CDR3 sequence is 15 residues long. The CDR3 spells CASSRTSTGGETQYF. CDR3 DNA: TGTGCCAGCAGCCGGACTAGCACAGGAGGGGAGACCCAGTACTTC.

The chain has TRBV11-2 and TRBJ2-3, with TRBD2 as a possible D gene (6 bases). This CDR3 is built from 15 residues. Between the trimmed V and J ends, which lost 5 bases and 5 bases, there was a span of 17 bases. Per the germline V gene, CDR1 is SGHAT and CDR2 is FQNNGV. CDR3 sequence reads: CASSPGGLTGDTQYF. The CDR3 nucleotides are TGTGCCAGCAGCCCCGGGGGACTGACGGGAGATACGCAGTATTTT.

The gene calls are TRBV4-1 and TRBJ1-2; D ambiguous. CDR3 length: 15 amino acids. Germline lookup yields CDR1 MGHRA and CDR2 YSYEKL. Trimming took off 2 bases at V and 2 bases at J, with 12 bases between the two ends. CDR3 loop: CASSQWVERNYGYTF. In DNA form, the CDR3 reads TGCGCCAGCAGCCAATGGGTAGAACGGAACTATGGCTACACCTTC.

This clone has just a few counts. The V gene is TRBV7-8, the J gene TRBJ2-2, with D uncertain. This CDR3 contains 14 residues. With 0 bases removed from V and 4 bases from J, the gap between germline ends came to 6 bases. CDR1 SGHVS and CDR2 FQNEAQ come from the germline V gene. The CDR3 here is CASSLAESTGELFF. DNA of the CDR3: TGTGCCAGCAGCTTAGCGGAGAGCACCGGGGAGCTGTTTTTT.

The genes are TRBV9 and TRBJ2-7; D possibly corresponds to TRBD1 (6 bases). The CDR3 has 15 amino acids. The V and J ends lost 0 bases and 3 bases respectively, with 13 bases between them. Germline loops: CDR1 SGDLS, CDR2 YYNGEE. The CDR3 DNA reads TGTGCCAGCAGCGTAGATCCGGGACACTACTACGAGCAGTACTTC. Its translation: CASSVDPGHYYEQYF.

This chain connects TRBV13 to TRBJ2-5; 8 nucleotides line up with TRBD2. Trimming removed 4 bases from V and 5 bases from J; junction bases left unmatched: 9. The CDR3 loop spans 15 amino acids. The germline V gene has CDR1 PRHDT and CDR2 FYEKMQ (reference sequence). The chain's CDR3 is CASSSRGGRRETQYF. In DNA, the CDR3 is TGTGCCAGCAGCTCCCGGGGCGGGAGGCGGGAGACCCAGTACTTC.

This clone was seen more than once but under ten times. The chain recombines TRBV29-1 with TRBJ2-3, with D perhaps matching TRBD2 (6 bases). Germline values: CDR1 SQVTM, CDR2 ANQGSEA. Between the trimmed V and J ends, which lost 1 base and 4 bases, there was a span of 18 bases. The CDR3 is 16 residues long. In nucleotides, the CDR3 is TGCAGCGTTGAAGGAGGAGGCGGGGTGAGCTCAGATACGCAGTATTTT. It specifies CSVEGGGGVSSDTQYF.

This clone has more than one count but fewer than ten. This chain joins TRBV6-1 and TRBJ2-7; D is undetermined. V was cut by 7 bases and J by 0 bases, with 7 bases left in between. CDR1 and CDR2 (germline): MNHNS, SASEGT. The CDR3 extends over 12 amino acids. DNA of the CDR3: TGTGCCAGCACGGTGAGCTCCTACGAGCAGTACTTC. Translated, it gives CASTVSSYEQYF.

This clone was recorded a few times. This chain connects TRBV7-9 to TRBJ1-5, with D tentatively TRBD1 (5 bases). This CDR3 is built from 14 residues. Trimming removed 1 base from V and 4 bases from J, with 8 bases in between. Germline V lookup: CDR1 SEHNR, CDR2 FQNEAQ (reference sequence). The CDR3: CASSLDRYNQPQHF. Here the CDR3 DNA reads TGTGCCAGCAGCTTAGACAGGTATAATCAGCCCCAGCATTTT.

There are a few counts of this clone. The chain joins TRBV28 to TRBJ2-5; TRBD2 aligns across 10 bases. Per germline, CDR1 MDHEN and CDR2 SYDVKM. This CDR3 is built from 16 residues. V gave up 6 bases and J gave up 1 base; unmatched junction bases: 8. The CDR3 loop reads CASSRASGRAQETQYF. For the CDR3, the DNA is TGTGCCAGCAGCAGGGCTAGCGGGAGAGCCCAAGAGACCCAGTACTTC.

This clone has just a few counts. This chain connects TRBV4-1 to TRBJ2-1, with 7 nucleotides matching TRBD2. Germline assignment: CDR1 MGHRA and CDR2 YSYEKL. The junction had 9 bases not matched to a gene; V was cut back by 1 base and J by 0 bases. This CDR3 has 18 residues. CDR3 loop: CASSQGLARGGSYNEQFF. The DNA for the CDR3 is TGCGCCAGCAGCCAAGGCCTAGCGCGCGGGGGCTCCTACAATGAGCAGTTCTTC.

J is TRBJ2-5 and V is TRBV6-5; either TRBD1 or TRBD2 may supply D (6 bases each). The CDR3 has 14 amino acids. The V end was cut by 6 bases, the J end by 5 bases, with 16 bases between. The V gene's germline CDR1 is MNHEY and CDR2 SVGAGI. CDR3 in DNA: TGTGCCAGCAGACGCCTTAGGGGGAGGGAGACCCAGTACTTC. Protein product: CASRRLRGRETQYF.

The chain joins TRBV7-2 to TRBJ2-3; no clear D gene. V was trimmed by 5 bases and J by 0 bases, leaving 18 bases between them. CDR1 is SGHTA and CDR2 is FQGNSA in the germline V gene. The CDR3 runs 17 residues. The CDR3: CASSRPLGSPSTDTQYF. The CDR3 DNA is TGTGCCAGCAGCAGGCCCCTAGGGTCCCCTAGCACAGATACGCAGTATTTT.

A few counts support this clone. The chain is built from TRBV28 and TRBJ2-7, with a tentative D call TRBD1 (6 bases). CDR3 size: 15 residues. CDR1 is MDHEN, CDR2 SYDVKM, per germline. The V end was cut by 5 bases, the J end by 0 bases, with 14 bases between. CDR3 protein: CASSPPRTVSYEQYF. The CDR3 DNA reads as TGTGCCAGCAGTCCGCCTAGGACAGTCTCCTACGAGCAGTACTTC.

Concerning this clone itself: The sample contains more than one DNA sequence encoding this CDR3. The chain has TRBV6-6 and TRBJ2-5; D gene ambiguous. The germline V gene encodes CDR1 MNHNY and CDR2 SVGAGI (reference sequence). V dropped 4 bases and J dropped 4 bases, with 4 bases sitting between them. The CDR3 is made up of 11 amino acids. CDR3 DNA sequence: TGTGCCAGCAGTTCAAGAGAGACCCAGTACTTC. Amino acid sequence: CASSSRETQYF.

This sequence joins TRBV18 and TRBJ1-1; 7 nucleotides align to TRBD1. Germline V gene lookup returns CDR1 KGHSH and CDR2 LQKENI. J was trimmed by 1 base and V by 0 bases; bases with no gene match: 2. The CDR3 length is 15 residues. The CDR3: CASSPPAGGNTEAFF. Written as DNA, the CDR3 is TGTGCCAGCTCACCACCGGCAGGGGGGAACACTGAAGCTTTCTTT.